This TCR beta chain was captured in a study of T cells after yellow fever vaccination. Overall study: Fractions with few cells were prepared using SMART-Seq v4 Ultra Low Input.

Whole-study findings and limits: At less than 97% for CD4 and over 80% for CD8, most primary-vaccination clones showed up again after the booster.

Synthesis of TCR cDNA relied on 5'RACE template switching, which attached a universal primer site and UMIs. MiXCR was run by TCRdb on the 5' RACE reads, yielding one entry per CDR3 protein. The table has some 390,000 distinct CDR3 sequences, 6% to 8% seen once; the top ten hold over 14%. This clonotype was observed at least ten times. The antigen remains undetermined. The V gene lost 3 bases and the J gene lost 3 bases, with 15 bases spanning the gap. This CDR3 comprises 15 residues. Germline CDR1 is SGHTA and CDR2 is FQGNSA. V and J are TRBV7-2 and TRBJ2-7, with a weak D call TRBD2 (5 bases). This sequence was found in a man in his thirties or forties who received the YFV17D yellow fever vaccine. The material sequenced was PBMCs, taken 5 days after the yellow fever booster vaccination. The CDR3 sequence is CASSFDFTSFYEQYF. In DNA form, the CDR3 reads TGTGCCAGCAGCTTCGATTTTACTAGTTTCTACGAGCAGTACTTC.